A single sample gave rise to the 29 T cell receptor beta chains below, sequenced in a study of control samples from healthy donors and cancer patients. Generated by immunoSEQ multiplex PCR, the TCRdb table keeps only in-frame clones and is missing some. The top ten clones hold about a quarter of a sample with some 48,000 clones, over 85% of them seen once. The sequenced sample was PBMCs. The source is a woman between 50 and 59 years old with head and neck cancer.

DNA of the CDR3: TGTGCCAGCAGCACTGGACAGGGTAATCAGCCCCAGCATTTT. Its translation is CASSTGQGNQPQHF. This chain joins TRBV7-2 and TRBJ1-5; 8 bases are shared with TRBD1. The CDR3 runs to 14 residues. Germline V CDR1 and CDR2: SGHTA, FQGNSA. Trimming removed 5 bases from V and 4 bases from J; junction bases left unmatched: 4.

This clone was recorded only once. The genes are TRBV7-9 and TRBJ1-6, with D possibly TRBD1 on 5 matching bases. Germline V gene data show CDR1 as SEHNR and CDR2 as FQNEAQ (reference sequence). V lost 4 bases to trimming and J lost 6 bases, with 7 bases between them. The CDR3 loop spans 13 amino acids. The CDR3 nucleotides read TGTGCCAGCAGCTCGACAGCTAATTCACCCCTCCACTTT. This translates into CASSSTANSPLHF.

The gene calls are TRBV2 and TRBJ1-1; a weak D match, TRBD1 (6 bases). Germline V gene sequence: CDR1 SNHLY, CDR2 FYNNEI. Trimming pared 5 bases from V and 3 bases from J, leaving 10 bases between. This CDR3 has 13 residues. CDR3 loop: CASSTGWDTEAFF. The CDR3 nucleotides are TGTGCCAGCAGTACAGGGTGGGACACTGAAGCTTTCTTT.

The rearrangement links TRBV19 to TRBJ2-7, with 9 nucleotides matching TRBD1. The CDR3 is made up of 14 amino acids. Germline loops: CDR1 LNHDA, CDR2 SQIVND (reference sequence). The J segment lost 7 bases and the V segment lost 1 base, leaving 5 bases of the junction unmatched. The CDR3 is CASSIAQGAGEQYF. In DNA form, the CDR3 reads TGTGCCAGTAGTATAGCACAGGGGGCAGGAGAGCAGTACTTC.

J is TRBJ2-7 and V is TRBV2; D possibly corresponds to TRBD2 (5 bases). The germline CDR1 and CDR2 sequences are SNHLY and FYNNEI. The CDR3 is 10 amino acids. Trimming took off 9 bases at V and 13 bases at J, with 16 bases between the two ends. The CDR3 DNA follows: TGTGCCAGTGACTCGTCGAGGGTTTACTTC. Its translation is CASDSSRVYF.

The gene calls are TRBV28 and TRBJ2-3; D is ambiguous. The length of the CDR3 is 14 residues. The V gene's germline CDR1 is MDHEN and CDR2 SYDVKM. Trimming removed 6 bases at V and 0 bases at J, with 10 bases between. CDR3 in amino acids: CASRNRVSTDTQYF. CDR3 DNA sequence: TGTGCCAGCAGGAACAGAGTTAGCACAGATACGCAGTATTTT.

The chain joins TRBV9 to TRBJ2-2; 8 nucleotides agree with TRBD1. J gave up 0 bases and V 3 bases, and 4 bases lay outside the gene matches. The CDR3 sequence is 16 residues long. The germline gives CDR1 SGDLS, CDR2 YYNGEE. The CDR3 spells CASSGRDRPNTGELFF. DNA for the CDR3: TGTGCCAGCAGCGGCCGGGACAGGCCGAACACCGGGGAGCTGTTTTTT.

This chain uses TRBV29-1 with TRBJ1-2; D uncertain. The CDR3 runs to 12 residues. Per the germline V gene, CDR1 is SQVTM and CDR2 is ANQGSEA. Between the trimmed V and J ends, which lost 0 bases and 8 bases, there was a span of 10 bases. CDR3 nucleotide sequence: TGCAGCGTTGAAGATTCGGTTGTGGGCTACACCTTC. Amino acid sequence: CSVEDSVVGYTF. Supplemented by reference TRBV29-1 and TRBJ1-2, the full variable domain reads SAVISQKPSRDICQRGTSLTIQCQVDSQVTMMFWYRQQPGQSLTLIATANQGSEATYESGFVIDKFPISRPNLTFSTLTVSNMSPEDSSIYLCSVEDSVVGYTFGSGTRLTVV.

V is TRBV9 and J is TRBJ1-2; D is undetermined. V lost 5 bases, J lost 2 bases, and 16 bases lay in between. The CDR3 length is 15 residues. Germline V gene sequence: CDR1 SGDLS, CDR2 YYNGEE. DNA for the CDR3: TGTGCCAGCAGAGCCTCGGACGGAGCCAACTATGGCTACACCTTC. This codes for CASRASDGANYGYTF.

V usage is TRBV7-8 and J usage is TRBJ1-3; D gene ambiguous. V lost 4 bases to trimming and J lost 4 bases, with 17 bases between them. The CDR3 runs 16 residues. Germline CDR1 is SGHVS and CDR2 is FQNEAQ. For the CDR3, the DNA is TGTGCCAGCAGCTCCGAGATTCGGACCACCGGAAACACCATATATTTT. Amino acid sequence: CASSSEIRTTGNTIYF. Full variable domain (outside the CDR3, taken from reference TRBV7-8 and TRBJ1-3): GAGVSQSPRYKVAKRGQDVALRCDPISGHVSLFWYQQALGQGPEFLTYFQNEAQLDKSGLPSDRFFAERPEGSVSTLKIQRTQQEDSAVYLCASSSEIRTTGNTIYFGEGSWLTVV.

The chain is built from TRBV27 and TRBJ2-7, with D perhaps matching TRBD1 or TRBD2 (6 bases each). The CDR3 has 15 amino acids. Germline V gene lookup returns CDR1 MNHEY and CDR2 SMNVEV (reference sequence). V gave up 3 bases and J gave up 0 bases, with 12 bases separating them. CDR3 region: CASSFGGPSSYEQYF. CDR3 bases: TGTGCCAGCAGTTTCGGGGGCCCCAGCTCCTACGAGCAGTACTTC.

CDR3 amino acids: CASSFGQSSGANVLTF. CDR3 nucleotides: TGTGCCAGCAGTTTCGGACAGTCCTCTGGGGCCAACGTCCTGACTTTC. J is TRBJ2-6 and V is TRBV28; weak D call: TRBD1 (6 bases). Between the trimmed V and J ends, which lost 3 bases and 0 bases, there was a span of 9 bases. Germline assignment: CDR1 MDHEN and CDR2 SYDVKM. The CDR3 is 16 residues long.

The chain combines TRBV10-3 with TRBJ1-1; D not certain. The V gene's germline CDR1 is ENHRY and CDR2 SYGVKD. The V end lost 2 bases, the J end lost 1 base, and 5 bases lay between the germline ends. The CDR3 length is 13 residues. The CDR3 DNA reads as TGTGCCATCAGTGAGACGGCGAACACTGAAGCTTTCTTT. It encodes CAISETANTEAFF.

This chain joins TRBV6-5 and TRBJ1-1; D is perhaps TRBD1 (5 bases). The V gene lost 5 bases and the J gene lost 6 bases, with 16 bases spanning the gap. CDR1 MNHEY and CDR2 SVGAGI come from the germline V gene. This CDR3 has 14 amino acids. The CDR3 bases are TGTGCCAGCAGTCCCTGGGAGGGGAGTCCTGAAGCTTTCTTT. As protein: CASSPWEGSPEAFF.

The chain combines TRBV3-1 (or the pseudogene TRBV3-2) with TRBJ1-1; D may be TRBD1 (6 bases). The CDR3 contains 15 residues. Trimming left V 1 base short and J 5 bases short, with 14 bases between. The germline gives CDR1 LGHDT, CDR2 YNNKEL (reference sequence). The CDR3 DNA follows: TGTGCCAGCAGCCAAGTGTGGCAGGGGAGAACTGAAGCTTTCTTT. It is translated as CASSQVWQGRTEAFF.

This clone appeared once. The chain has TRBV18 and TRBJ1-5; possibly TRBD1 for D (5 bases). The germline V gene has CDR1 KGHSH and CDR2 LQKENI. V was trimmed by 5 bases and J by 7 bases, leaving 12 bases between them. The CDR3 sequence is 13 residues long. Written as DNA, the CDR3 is TGTGCCAGCTCAAATCAGGGTGGCCAGCCCCAGCATTTT. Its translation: CASSNQGGQPQHF.

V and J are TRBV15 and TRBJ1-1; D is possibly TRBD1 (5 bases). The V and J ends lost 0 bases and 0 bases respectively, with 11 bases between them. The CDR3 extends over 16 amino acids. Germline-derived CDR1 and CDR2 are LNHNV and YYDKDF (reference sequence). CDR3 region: CATSREKGALNTEAFF. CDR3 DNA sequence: TGTGCCACCAGCAGAGAAAAAGGGGCCTTGAACACTGAAGCTTTCTTT.

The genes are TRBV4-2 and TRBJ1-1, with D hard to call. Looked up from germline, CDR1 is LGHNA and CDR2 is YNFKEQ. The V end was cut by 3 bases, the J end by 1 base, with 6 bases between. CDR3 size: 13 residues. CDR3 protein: CASSHYTNTEAFF. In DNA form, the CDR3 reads TGTGCCAGCAGCCACTATACGAACACTGAAGCTTTCTTT.

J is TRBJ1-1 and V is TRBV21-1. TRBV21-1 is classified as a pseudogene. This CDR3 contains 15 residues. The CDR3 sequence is CASSKDGKSGTEAFF. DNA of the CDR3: TGTGCCAGCAGCAAAGACGGCAAATCGGGGACTGAAGCTTTCTTT.

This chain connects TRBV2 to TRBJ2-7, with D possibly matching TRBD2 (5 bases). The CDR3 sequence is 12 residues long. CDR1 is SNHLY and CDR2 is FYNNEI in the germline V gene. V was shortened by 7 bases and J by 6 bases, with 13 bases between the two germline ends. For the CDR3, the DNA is TGTGCCAGCAAGGCCCTCGCGGGCGAGCAGTACTTC. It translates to CASKALAGEQYF.

DNA for the CDR3: TGTGCCAGCAGCCAATCTGCGTATGACGCTTTCTTT. Residues: CASSQSAYDAFF. The chain recombines TRBV3-1 (or the pseudogene TRBV3-2) with TRBJ1-1; D call uncertain. From germline, CDR1 is LGHDT and CDR2 YNNKEL (reference sequence). CDR3 size: 12 residues. Trimming removed 2 bases from V and 11 bases from J, with 12 bases in between.

The CDR3: CASSQSLNSGTDTQYF. CDR3 in DNA: TGCGCCAGCAGTCAATCCCTTAATAGCGGCACAGATACGCAGTATTTT. The chain links TRBV23-1 to TRBJ2-3; TRBD2 is a possible D gene (5 bases). Being an ORF, TRBV23-1 has a function that is uncertain. This CDR3 is built from 16 residues. V lost 0 bases to trimming and J lost 1 base, with 11 bases between them.

The CDR3 DNA reads as TGTGCCAGCAATGGGGGGCCGGAATACTATGGCTACACCTTC. Its protein product is CASNGGPEYYGYTF. V usage is TRBV2 and J usage is TRBJ1-2, with a weak D call TRBD1 (6 bases). CDR1 is SNHLY, CDR2 FYNNEI, per germline. Deletions cut 7 bases from V and 3 bases from J, with 15 bases between. The CDR3 length is 14 residues.

In DNA, the CDR3 is TGTGCCAGCAGTTACCCCCACAGGGGATCCTACGAGCAGTACTTC. Its protein is CASSYPHRGSYEQYF. The rearrangement uses TRBV6-2 or TRBV6-3 and TRBJ2-7; 7 bases align to TRBD1. The CDR3 is 15 residues long. J lost 1 base, V lost 2 bases, and 5 bases had no gene match. Germline loops: CDR1 MNHEY, CDR2 SVGEGT.

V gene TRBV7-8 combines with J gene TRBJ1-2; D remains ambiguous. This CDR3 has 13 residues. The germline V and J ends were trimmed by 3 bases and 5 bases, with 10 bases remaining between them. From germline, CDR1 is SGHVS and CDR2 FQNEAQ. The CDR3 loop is CASSFSRGYGYTF. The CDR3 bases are TGTGCCAGCAGCTTCTCCCGCGGTTATGGCTACACCTTC. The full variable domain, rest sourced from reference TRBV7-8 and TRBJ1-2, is GAGVSQSPRYKVAKRGQDVALRCDPISGHVSLFWYQQALGQGPEFLTYFQNEAQLDKSGLPSDRFFAERPEGSVSTLKIQRTQQEDSAVYLCASSFSRGYGYTFGSGTRLTVV.

CDR3 sequence: CASSQEIGGNGNQPQHF. In DNA, the CDR3 is TGCGCCAGCAGCCAAGAGATAGGGGGCAATGGCAATCAGCCCCAGCATTTT. The chain uses TRBV4-3 and TRBJ1-5, with 7 nucleotides matching TRBD1. The CDR3 consists of 17 residues. The ends lost 0 bases at V and 2 bases at J; junction bases unmatched: 7. Germline V CDR1 and CDR2: LGHNA, YSLEER.

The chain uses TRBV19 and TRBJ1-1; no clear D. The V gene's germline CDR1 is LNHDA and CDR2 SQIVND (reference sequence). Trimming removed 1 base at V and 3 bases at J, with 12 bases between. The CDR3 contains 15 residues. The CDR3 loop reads CASSIVALRDTEAFF. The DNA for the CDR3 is TGTGCCAGTAGTATAGTAGCTCTAAGAGACACTGAAGCTTTCTTT.

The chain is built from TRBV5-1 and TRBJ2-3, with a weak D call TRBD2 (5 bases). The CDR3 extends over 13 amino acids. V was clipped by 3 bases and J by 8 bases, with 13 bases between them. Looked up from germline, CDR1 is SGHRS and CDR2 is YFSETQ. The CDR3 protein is CASSSASGGTQYF. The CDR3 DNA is TGCGCCAGCAGCTCGGCGTCCGGAGGTACGCAGTATTTT.

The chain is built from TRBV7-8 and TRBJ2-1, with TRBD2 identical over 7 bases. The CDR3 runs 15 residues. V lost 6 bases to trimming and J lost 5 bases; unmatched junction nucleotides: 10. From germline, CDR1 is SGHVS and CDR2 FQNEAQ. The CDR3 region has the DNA TGTGCCAGCAGTCCGTCGGGGGGAATAAACAATGAGCAGTTCTTC. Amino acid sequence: CASSPSGGINNEQFF.